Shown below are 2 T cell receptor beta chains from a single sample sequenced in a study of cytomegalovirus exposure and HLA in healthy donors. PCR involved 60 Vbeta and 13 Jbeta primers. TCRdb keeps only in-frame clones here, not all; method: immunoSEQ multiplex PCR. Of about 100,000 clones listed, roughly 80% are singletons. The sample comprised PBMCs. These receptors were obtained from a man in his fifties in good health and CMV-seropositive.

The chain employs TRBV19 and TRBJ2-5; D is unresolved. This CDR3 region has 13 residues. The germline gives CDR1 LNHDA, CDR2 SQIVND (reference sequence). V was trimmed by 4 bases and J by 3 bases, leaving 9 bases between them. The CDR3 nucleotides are TGTGCCAGTAGTACCGGTTATGAAGAGACCCAGTACTTC. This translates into CASSTGYEETQYF.

The CDR3, as DNA: TGTGCCAGCAGCCCCAGACAGGGGGGTAATGAAAAACTGTTTTTT. This sequence encodes CASSPRQGGNEKLFF. The chain couples TRBV9 to TRBJ1-4, with 9 bases matching TRBD1. Germline V gene sequence: CDR1 SGDLS, CDR2 YYNGEE. Germline trimming cut 4 bases from V and 4 bases from J; bases unmatched to any gene: 5. The CDR3 spans 15 residues.